This T cell receptor (beta chain) was sequenced for a study of control samples from healthy donors and cancer patients (dated by TCRdb to the early 2020s). Receptor amplification or capture employed the immunoSEQ multiplex PCR assay. TCRdb provides this immuneACCESS table in a form limited to in-frame rearrangements. Some clones are lacking; in checked studies, under half of them reflect an unresolved V gene, and why the rest are absent is not known. The sample yields 90,000 or so clones; approximately 88% were counted once. The top ten clones comprise about 9.5% of the sample. The CDR3, cysteine through phenylalanine, is 13 amino acids long. Only the CDR3 part of the read is kept: 39 bases, read in frame from the first base. V is cut by 5 bases and J by 7 bases, and the space between the germline ends is 11 bases. CDR1 and CDR2 are drawn from the germline V gene: SGHVS, FNYEAQ. This clone was observed a single time. Its target antigen remains unknown. No quality values exist for individual bases; no much larger clone is one base distant.

Sequenced material: PBMCs. The TCR was taken from a woman aged 50 to 60 with colorectal cancer. This sequence uses TRBV7-6 and TRBJ2-2; no D segment can be confidently identified. The CDR3 here reads CASSPQGVGELFF. The DNA sequence is as follows: TGTGCCAGCAGCCCCCAAGGCGTCGGGGAGCTGTTTTTT. Supplemented by the reference TRBV7-6 and TRBJ2-2 proteins around the CDR3, the complete variable domain is GAGVSQSPRYKVTKRGQDVALRCDPISGHVSLYWYRQALGQGPEFLTYFNYEAQQDKSGLPNDRFSAERPEGSISTLTIQRTEQRDSAMYRCASSPQGVGELFFGEGSRLTVL.